By sample share, the clone carrying this T cell receptor beta chain is medium-sized (0.01 to 0.1%). The target antigen is unknown. The data were taken from a study of vaccination and CD4 T cells after COVID-19. Regarding treatment: 10-day PBMC culture with coronavirus spike peptide pools or control peptides (ViraFEST assay). Via ViraFEST, peptide pools expanded antigen-specific T cells before TCR sequencing. The study sequenced cultured CD4+ T cell DNA using the Oncomine TCR Beta short-read assay. TCRdb used MiXCR to reprocess the PCR reads, holding one entry per CDR3 protein. The sample consists of roughly 14,000 distinct CDR3 sequences, around a third of them appearing once. The CDR3 sequence is 12 residues long. Germline V CDR1 and CDR2: SGHVS, FQNEAQ. V was shortened by 7 bases and J by 5 bases, with 11 bases between the two germline ends.

This sequence joins TRBV7-8 and TRBJ2-5; the D is unclear. The receptor was isolated from a human donor who had recovered from COVID-19. Sequences were derived from CD4+ T cells from blood, cultured in vitro, sampled after SARS-CoV-2 vaccination. The CDR3 DNA is TGTGCCAGCAATCGACCGTGGGAGACCCAGTACTTC. Encoded protein: CASNRPWETQYF.